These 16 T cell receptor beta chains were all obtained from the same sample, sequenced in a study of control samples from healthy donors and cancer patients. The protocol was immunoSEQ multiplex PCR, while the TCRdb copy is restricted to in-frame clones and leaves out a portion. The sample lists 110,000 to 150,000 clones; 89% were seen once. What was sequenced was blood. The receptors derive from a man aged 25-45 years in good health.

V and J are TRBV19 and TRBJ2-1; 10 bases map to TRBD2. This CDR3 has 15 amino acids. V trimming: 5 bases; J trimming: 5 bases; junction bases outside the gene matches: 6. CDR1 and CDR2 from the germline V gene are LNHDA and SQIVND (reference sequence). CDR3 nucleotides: TGTGCCAGTAGTTCGCTAGCGGGGGACAACAATGAGCAGTTCTTC. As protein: CASSSLAGDNNEQFF.

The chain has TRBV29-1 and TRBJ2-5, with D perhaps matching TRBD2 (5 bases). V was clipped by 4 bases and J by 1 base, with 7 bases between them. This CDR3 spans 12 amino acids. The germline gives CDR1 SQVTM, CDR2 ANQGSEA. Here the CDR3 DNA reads TGCAGCGTTGTCGGACTCCAAGAGACCCAGTACTTC. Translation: CSVVGLQETQYF.

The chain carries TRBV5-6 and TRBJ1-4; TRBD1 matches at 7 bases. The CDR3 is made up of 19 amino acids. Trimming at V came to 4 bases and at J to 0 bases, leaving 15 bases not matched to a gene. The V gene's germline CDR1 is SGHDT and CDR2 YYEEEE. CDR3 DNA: TGTGCCAGCAGCCCGCGACCGACAGGGAGAGGCACAACTAATGAAAAACTGTTTTTT. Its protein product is CASSPRPTGRGTTNEKLFF.

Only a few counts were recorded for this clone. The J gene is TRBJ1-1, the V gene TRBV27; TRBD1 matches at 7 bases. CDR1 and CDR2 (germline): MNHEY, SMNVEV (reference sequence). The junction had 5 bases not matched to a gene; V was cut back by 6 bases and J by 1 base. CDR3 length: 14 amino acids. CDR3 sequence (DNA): TGTGCCAGCAGCATACAGGGGCCGAACACTGAAGCTTTCTTT. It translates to CASSIQGPNTEAFF.

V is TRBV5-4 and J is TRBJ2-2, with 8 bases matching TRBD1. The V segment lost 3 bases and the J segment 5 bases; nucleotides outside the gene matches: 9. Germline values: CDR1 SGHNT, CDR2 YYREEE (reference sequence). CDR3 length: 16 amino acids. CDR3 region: CASSSTGGARTGELFF. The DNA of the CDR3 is TGTGCCAGCAGCTCAACAGGGGGAGCGCGTACCGGGGAGCTGTTTTTT.

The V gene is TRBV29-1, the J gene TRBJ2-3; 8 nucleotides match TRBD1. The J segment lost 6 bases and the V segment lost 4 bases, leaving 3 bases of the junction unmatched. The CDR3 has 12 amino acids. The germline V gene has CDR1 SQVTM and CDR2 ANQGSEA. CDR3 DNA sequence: TGCAGCGTTGCCAGGGGGCGGGATACGCAGTATTTT. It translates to CSVARGRDTQYF.

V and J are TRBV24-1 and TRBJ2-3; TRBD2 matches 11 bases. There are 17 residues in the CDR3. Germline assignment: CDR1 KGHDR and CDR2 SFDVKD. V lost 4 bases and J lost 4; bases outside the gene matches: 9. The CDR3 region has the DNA TGTGCCACCAGTGAGGCAACTAGCGGGAGTAGAGCAGATACGCAGTATTTT. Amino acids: CATSEATSGSRADTQYF.

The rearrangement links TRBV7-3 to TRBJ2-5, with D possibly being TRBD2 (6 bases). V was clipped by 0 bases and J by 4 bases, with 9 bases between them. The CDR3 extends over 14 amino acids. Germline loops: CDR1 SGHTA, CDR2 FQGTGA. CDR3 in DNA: TGTGCCAGCAGCTTAACAGGGCGGGGAGAGACCCAGTACTTC. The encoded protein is CASSLTGRGETQYF.

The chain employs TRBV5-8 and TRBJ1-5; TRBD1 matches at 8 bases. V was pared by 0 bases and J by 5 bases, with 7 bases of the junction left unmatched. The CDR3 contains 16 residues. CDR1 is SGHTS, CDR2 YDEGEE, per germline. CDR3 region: CASSLGTGLIYQPQHF. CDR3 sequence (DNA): TGTGCCAGCAGCTTGGGGACAGGGCTTATCTATCAGCCCCAGCATTTT.

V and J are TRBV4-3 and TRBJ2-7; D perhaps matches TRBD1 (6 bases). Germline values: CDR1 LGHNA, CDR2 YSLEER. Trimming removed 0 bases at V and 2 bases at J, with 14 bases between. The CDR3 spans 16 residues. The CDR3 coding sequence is TGCGCCAGCAGCCAAGATTGGAGGACAGCAGCCTACGAGCAGTACTTC. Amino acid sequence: CASSQDWRTAAYEQYF.

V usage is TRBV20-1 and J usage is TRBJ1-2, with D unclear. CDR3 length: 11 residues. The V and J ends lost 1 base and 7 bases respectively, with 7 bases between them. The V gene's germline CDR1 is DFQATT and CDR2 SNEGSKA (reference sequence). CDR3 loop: CSARAFGGYTF. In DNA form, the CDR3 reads TGCAGTGCTAGAGCCTTCGGTGGCTACACCTTC.

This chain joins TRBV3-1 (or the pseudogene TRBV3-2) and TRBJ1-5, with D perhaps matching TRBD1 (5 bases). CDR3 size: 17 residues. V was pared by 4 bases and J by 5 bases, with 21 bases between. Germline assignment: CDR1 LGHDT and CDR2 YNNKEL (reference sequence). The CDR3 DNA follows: TGTGCCAGCAGCCGATCAGTCCGAGTGGGGCGTGATCAGCCCCAGCATTTT. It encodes CASSRSVRVGRDQPQHF.

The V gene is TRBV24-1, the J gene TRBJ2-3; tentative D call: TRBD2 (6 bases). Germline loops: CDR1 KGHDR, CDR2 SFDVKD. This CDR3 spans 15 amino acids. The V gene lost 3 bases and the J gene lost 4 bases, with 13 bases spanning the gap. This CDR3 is CATSDQRRGADTQYF. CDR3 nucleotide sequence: TGTGCCACCAGTGATCAAAGGAGGGGCGCAGATACGCAGTATTTT.

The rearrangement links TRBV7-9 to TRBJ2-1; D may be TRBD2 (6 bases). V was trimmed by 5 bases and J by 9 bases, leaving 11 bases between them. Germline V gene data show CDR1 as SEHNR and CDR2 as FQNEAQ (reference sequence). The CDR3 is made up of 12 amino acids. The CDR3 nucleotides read TGTGCCAGCAGCCCCCGGGGAGGTGAGCAGTTCTTC. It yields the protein CASSPRGGEQFF.

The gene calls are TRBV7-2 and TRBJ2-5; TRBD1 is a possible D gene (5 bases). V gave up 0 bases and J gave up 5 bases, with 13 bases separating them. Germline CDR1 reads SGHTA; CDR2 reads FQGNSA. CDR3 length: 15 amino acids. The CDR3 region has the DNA TGTGCCAGCAGCTTAGCGGGGCTACCTGGGGAGACCCAGTACTTC. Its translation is CASSLAGLPGETQYF.

CDR3 loop: CASTDRSSIEAFF. The CDR3 region has the DNA TGCGCCAGCACCGACAGGAGTTCCATTGAAGCTTTCTTT. The chain couples TRBV5-1 to TRBJ1-1, with D tentatively TRBD1 (6 bases). The CDR3 is 13 amino acids. Germline CDR1 reads SGHRS; CDR2 reads YFSETQ. V lost 6 bases, J lost 7 bases, and 16 bases lay in between. Variable domain in full (rest from reference TRBV5-1 and TRBJ1-1): KAGVTQTPRYLIKTRGQQVTLSCSPISGHRSVSWYQQTPGQGLQFLFEYFSETQRNKGNFPGRFSGRQFSNSRSEMNVSTLELGDSALYLCASTDRSSIEAFFGQGTRLTVV.